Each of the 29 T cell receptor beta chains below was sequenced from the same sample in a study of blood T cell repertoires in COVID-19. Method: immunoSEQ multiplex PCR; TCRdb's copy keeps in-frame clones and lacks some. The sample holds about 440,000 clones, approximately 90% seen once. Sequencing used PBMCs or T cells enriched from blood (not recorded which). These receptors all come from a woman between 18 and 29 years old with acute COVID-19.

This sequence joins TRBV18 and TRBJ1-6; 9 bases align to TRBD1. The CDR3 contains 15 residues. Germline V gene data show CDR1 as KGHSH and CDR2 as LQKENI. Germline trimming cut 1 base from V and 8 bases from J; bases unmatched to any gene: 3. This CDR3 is CASSPRDRVDSPLHF. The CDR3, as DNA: TGTGCCAGCTCACCACGGGACAGGGTTGATTCACCCCTCCACTTT.

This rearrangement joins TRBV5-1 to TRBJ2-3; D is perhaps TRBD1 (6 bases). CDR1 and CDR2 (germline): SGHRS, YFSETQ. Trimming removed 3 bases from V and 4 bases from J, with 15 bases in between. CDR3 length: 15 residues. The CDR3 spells CASSWGPGISDTQYF. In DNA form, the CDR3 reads TGCGCCAGCAGCTGGGGGCCTGGGATTTCAGATACGCAGTATTTT.

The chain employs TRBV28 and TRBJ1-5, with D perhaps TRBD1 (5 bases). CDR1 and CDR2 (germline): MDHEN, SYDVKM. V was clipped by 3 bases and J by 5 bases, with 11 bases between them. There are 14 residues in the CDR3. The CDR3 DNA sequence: TGTGCCAGCAGTTTGGGGCCGCCCGATCAGCCCCAGCATTTT. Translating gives CASSLGPPDQPQHF. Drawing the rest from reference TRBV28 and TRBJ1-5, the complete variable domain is DVKVTQSSRYLVKRTGEKVFLECVQDMDHENMFWYRQDPGLGLRLIYFSYDVKMKEKGDIPEGYSVSREKKERFSLILESASTNQTSMYLCASSLGPPDQPQHFGDGTRLSIL.

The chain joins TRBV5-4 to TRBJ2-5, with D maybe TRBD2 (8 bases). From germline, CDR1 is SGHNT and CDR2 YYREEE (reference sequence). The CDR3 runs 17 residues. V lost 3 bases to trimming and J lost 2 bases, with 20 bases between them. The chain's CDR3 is CASSYGLATGAQETQYF. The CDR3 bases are TGTGCCAGCAGCTACGGACTAGCCACAGGGGCTCAAGAGACCCAGTACTTC. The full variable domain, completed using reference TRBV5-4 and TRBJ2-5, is ETGVTQSPTHLIKTRGQQVTLRCSSQSGHNTVSWYQQALGQGPQFIFQYYREEENGRGNFPPRFSGLQFPNYSSELNVNALELDDSALYLCASSYGLATGAQETQYFGPGTRLLVL.

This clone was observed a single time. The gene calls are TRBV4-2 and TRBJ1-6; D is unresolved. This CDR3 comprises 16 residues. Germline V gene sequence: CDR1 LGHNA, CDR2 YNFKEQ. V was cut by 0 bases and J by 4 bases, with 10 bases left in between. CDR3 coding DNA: TGTGCCAGCAGCCAAGAACTACTGGGTTATAATTCACCCCTCCACTTT. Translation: CASSQELLGYNSPLHF.

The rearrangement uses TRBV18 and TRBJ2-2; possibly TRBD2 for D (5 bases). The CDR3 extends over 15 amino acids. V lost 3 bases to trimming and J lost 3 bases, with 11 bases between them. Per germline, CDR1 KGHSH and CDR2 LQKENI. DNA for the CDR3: TGTGCCAGCTCACCTCCCACGAGGGACACCGGGGAGCTGTTTTTT. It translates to CASSPPTRDTGELFF.

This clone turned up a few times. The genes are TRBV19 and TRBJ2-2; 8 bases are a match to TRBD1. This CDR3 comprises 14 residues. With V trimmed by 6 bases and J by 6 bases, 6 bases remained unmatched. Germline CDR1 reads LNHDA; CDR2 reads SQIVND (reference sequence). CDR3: CASRRTGIAGELFF. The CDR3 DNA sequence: TGTGCCAGTAGACGGACAGGGATAGCCGGGGAGCTGTTTTTT.

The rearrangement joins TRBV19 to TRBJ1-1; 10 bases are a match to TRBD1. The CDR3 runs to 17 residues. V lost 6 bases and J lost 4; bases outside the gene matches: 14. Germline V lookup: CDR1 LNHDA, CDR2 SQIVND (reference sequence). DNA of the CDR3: TGTGCCAGTAGGAAGTCCCCGGACAGGGGGGGTGGCACTGAAGCTTTCTTT. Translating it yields CASRKSPDRGGGTEAFF.

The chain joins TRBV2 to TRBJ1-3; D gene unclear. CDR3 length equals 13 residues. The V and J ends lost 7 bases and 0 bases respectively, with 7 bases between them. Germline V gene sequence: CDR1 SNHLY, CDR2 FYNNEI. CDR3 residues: CASNADSGNTIYF. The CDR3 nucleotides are TGTGCCAGCAACGCGGACTCTGGAAACACCATATATTTT.

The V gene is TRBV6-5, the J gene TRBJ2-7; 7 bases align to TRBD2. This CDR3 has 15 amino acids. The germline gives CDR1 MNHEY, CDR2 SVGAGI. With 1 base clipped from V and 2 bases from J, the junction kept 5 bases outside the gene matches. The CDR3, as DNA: TGTGCCAGCAGTTACTGCCTAGCGGCCCCCTACGAGCAGTACTTC. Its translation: CASSYCLAAPYEQYF.

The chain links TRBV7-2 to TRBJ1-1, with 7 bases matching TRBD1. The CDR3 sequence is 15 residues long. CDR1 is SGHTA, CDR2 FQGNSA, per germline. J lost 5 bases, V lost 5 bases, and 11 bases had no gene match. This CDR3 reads CASSLLQGDGTEAFF. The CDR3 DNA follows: TGTGCCAGCAGCCTACTGCAGGGGGATGGGACTGAAGCTTTCTTT.

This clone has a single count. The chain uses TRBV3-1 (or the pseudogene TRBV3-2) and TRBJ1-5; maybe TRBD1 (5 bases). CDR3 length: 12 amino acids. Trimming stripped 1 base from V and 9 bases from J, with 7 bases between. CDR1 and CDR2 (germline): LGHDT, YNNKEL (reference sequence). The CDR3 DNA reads TGTGCCAGCAGCCAAGGGGGCGGGCCCCAGCATTTT. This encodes CASSQGGGPQHF.

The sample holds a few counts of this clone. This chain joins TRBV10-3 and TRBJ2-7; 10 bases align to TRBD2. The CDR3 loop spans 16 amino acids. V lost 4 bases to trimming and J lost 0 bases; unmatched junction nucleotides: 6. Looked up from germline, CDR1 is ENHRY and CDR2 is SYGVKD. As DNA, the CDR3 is TGTGCCATCAGTGGTGGTAGCGGGGGGAGCTCCTACGAGCAGTACTTC. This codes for CAISGGSGGSSYEQYF.

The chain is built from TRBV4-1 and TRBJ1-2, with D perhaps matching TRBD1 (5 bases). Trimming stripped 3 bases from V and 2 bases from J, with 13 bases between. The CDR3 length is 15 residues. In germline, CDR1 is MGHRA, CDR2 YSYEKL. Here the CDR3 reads CASSQVLGLNYGYTF. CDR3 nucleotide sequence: TGCGCCAGCAGCCAGGTATTGGGGCTCAACTATGGCTACACCTTC.

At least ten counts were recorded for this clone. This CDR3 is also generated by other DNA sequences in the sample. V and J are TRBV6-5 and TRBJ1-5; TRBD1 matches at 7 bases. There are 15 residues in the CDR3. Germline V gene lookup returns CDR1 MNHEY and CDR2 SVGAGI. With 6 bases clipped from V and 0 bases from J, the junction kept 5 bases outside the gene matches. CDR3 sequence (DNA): TGTGCCAGCAGGAGGGACAGCTATAGCAATCAGCCCCAGCATTTT. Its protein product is CASRRDSYSNQPQHF.

CDR3 protein: CASSLQRGLGSGANVLTF. Written as DNA, the CDR3 is TGTGCCAGCAGCTTACAGCGCGGCCTTGGGTCTGGGGCCAACGTCCTGACTTTC. The chain has TRBV7-9 and TRBJ2-6; D unclear. The CDR3 runs to 18 residues. V was pared by 2 bases and J by 1 base, with 15 bases between. Germline V CDR1 and CDR2: SEHNR, FQNEAQ (reference sequence).

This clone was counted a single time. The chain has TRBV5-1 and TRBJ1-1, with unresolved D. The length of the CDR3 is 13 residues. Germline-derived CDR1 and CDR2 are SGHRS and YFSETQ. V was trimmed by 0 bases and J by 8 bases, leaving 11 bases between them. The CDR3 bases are TGCGCCAGCAGCTTGGATGTGGCGGCGGAAGCTTTCTTT. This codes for CASSLDVAAEAFF.

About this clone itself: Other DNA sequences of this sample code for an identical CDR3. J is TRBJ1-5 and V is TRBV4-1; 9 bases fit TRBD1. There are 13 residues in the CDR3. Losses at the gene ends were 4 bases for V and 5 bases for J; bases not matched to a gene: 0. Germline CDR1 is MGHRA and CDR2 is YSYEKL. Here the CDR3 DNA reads TGCGCCAGCAGCCGGACAGGGGATCAGCCCCAGCATTTT. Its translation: CASSRTGDQPQHF.

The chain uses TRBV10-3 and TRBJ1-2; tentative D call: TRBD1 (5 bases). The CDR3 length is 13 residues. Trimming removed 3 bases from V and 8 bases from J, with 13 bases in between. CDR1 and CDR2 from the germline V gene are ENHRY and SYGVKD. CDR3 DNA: TGTGCCATCAGTGATGACAGCCTGGGCGGCTACACCTTC. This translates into CAISDDSLGGYTF.

CDR3 DNA sequence: TGCGCCAGCAGCACGGCACAGGGCGTCTCTGGAAACACCATATATTTT. Translated: CASSTAQGVSGNTIYF. The chain links TRBV4-1 to TRBJ1-3; D is possibly TRBD1 (6 bases). The germline V gene has CDR1 MGHRA and CDR2 YSYEKL. V was pared by 5 bases and J by 0 bases, with 14 bases between. The CDR3 spans 16 residues.

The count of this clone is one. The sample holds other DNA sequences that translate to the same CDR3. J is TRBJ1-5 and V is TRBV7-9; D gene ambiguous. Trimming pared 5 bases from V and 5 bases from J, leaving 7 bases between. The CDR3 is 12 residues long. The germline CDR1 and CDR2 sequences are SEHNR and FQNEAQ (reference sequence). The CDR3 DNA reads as TGTGCCAGCAGCCTGCAGGATCAGCCCCAGCATTTT. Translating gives CASSLQDQPQHF.

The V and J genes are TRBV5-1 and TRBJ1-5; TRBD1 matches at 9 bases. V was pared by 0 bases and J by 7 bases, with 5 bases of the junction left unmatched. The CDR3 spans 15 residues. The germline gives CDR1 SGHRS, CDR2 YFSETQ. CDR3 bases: TGCGCCAGCAGCTTGGGGTTCACAGGGGGCCAGCCCCAGCATTTT. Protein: CASSLGFTGGQPQHF.

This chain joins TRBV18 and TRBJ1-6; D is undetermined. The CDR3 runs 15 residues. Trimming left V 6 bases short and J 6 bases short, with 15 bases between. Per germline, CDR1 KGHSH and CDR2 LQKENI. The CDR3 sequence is CASSRFDMTNSPLHF. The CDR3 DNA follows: TGTGCCAGCTCTCGCTTCGACATGACTAATTCACCCCTCCACTTT.

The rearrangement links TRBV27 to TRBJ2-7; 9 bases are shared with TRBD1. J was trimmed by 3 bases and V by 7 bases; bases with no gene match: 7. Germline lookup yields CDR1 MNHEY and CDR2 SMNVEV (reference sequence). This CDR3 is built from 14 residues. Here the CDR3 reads CASKPRDRVYEQYF. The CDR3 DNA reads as TGTGCCAGCAAACCCCGGGACAGGGTCTACGAGCAGTACTTC.

CDR3 DNA sequence: TGCGCCAGCAGCTTGGCTGGGACTAGCCTCAACGAGCAGTACTTC. Amino acid sequence: CASSLAGTSLNEQYF. The chain links TRBV5-1 to TRBJ2-7; 9 bases are shared with TRBD2. The V and J ends lost 0 bases and 5 bases, in that order; junction bases with no gene match: 6. Germline assignment: CDR1 SGHRS and CDR2 YFSETQ. This CDR3 has 15 residues.

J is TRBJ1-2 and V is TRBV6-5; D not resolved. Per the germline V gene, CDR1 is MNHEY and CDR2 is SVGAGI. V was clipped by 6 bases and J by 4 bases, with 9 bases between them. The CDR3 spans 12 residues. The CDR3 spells CASSSGSYGYTF. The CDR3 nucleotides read TGTGCCAGCAGCTCGGGATCCTATGGCTACACCTTC.

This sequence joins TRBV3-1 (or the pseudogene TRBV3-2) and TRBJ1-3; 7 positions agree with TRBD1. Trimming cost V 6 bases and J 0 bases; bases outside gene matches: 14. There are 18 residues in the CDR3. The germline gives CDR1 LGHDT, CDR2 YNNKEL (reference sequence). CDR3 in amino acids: CASSPILTTGPSGNTIYF. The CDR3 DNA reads TGTGCCAGCAGTCCCATTTTGACGACAGGGCCCTCTGGAAACACCATATATTTT.

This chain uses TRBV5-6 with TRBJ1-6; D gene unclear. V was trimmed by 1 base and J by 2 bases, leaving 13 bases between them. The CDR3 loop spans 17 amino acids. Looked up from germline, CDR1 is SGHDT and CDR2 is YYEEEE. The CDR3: CASSLTAVRTYNSPLHF. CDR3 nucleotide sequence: TGTGCCAGCAGCTTGACGGCAGTGCGGACCTATAATTCACCCCTCCACTTT. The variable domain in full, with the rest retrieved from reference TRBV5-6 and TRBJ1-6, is DAGVTQSPTHLIKTRGQQVTLRCSPKSGHDTVSWYQQALGQGPQFIFQYYEEEERQRGNFPDRFSGHQFPNYSSELNVNALLLGDSALYLCASSLTAVRTYNSPLHFGNGTRLTVT.

The CDR3 DNA reads TGTGCCAGTAGCCCTGACAGGGGGAATTGGGTTGAGCAGTTCTTC. It codes for CASSPDRGNWVEQFF. The chain uses TRBV19 and TRBJ2-1; 9 positions match TRBD1. This CDR3 contains 15 residues. Trimming cost V 6 bases and J 9 bases; bases outside gene matches: 12. Germline V gives CDR1 LNHDA, CDR2 SQIVND (reference sequence).